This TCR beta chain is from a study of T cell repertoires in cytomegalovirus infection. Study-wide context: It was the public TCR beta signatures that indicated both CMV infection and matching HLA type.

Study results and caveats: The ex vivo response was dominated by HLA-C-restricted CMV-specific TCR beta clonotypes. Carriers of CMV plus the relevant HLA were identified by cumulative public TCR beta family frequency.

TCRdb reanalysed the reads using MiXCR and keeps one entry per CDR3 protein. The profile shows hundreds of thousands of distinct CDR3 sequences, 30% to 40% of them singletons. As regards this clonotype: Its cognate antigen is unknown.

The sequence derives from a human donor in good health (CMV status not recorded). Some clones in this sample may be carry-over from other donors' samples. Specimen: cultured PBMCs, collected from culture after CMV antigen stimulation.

As DNA, the CDR3 is TGCAGTGCTAGAGATCACAGGGCCTATGGCTACACCTTC. Translated: CSARDHRAYGYTF. The V and J genes are TRBV20-1 and TRBJ1-2; TRBD1 might be the D (6 bases). This CDR3 spans 13 amino acids. The V end lost 0 bases, the J end lost 4 bases, and 9 bases lay between the germline ends. Germline lookup yields CDR1 DFQATT and CDR2 SNEGSKA (reference sequence).